The 25 T cell receptor beta chains listed next were all sequenced from one sample in a study of human T cells and chemical hapten exposure. As to time point: patch test 2, 6 weeks after DPC sensitization. Treatment reported: therapeutic diphenylcyclopropenone sensitization with weekly scalp DPC. TCRdb re-derived calls from the RACE reads in MiXCR, one entry per CDR3 protein. This sample has about 54,000 distinct CDR3 sequences, with about 9.9% found just once. The specimen comprised whole blood, sampled in connection with sensitization to the hapten diphenylcyclopropenone (DPC). The receptors were sampled from a woman aged 45-65 years with alopecia areata. Some clones in this sample may be carry-over from other donors' samples.

This clonotype was seen many times. The chain carries TRBV6-6 and TRBJ1-1; 9 nucleotides align to TRBD1. The CDR3 covers 13 residues. Germline CDR1 MNHNY, CDR2 SVGAGI (reference sequence). V trimming: 5 bases; J trimming: 5 bases; junction bases outside the gene matches: 3. The CDR3 reads CASSGQGRTEAFF. The CDR3 nucleotides read TGTGCCAGCAGTGGACAGGGGCGTACTGAAGCTTTCTTT.

This clonotype was seen only a few times. This chain uses TRBV6-5 with TRBJ1-1; 10 bases are shared with TRBD1. The V gene's germline CDR1 is MNHEY and CDR2 SVGAGI. The CDR3 is 13 amino acids. With 7 bases clipped from V and 11 bases from J, the junction kept 10 bases outside the gene matches. The CDR3 nucleotides read TGTGCCAGCAACTCCGGGACAGGGGTGAACGCTTTCTTT. This translates into CASNSGTGVNAFF.

The chain has TRBV7-6 and TRBJ2-1; the D gene could be TRBD1 or TRBD2 (5 bases each). With 0 bases removed from V and 7 bases from J, the gap between germline ends came to 10 bases. Germline loops: CDR1 SGHVS, CDR2 FNYEAQ. The length of the CDR3 is 14 residues. CDR3 nucleotide sequence: TGTGCCAGCAGCTTAGCCAGGGACCCTAATGAGCAGTTCTTC. Encoded protein: CASSLARDPNEQFF.

The sample holds many counts of this clonotype. V gene TRBV6-5 combines with J gene TRBJ2-3; D is unresolved. Per germline, CDR1 MNHEY and CDR2 SVGAGI. V dropped 5 bases and J dropped 2 bases, with 5 bases sitting between them. CDR3 length: 12 residues. CDR3 sequence reads: CASSTTTDTQYF. In nucleotides, the CDR3 is TGTGCCAGCAGTACAACCACAGATACGCAGTATTTT.

The table lists this clonotype with a few counts. This rearrangement joins TRBV18 to TRBJ1-4, with 7 bases aligning to TRBD1. The V and J ends lost 6 bases and 15 bases, in that order; junction bases with no gene match: 13. There are 13 residues in the CDR3. CDR1 KGHSH and CDR2 LQKENI come from the germline V gene. CDR3 amino acids: CASSPTGTEVVFF. The CDR3 region has the DNA TGTGCCAGCTCCCCCACCGGGACAGAGGTGGTGTTTTTT.

This chain connects TRBV14 to TRBJ1-2; the D gene is possibly TRBD1 (5 bases). The germline V gene has CDR1 SGHDN and CDR2 FVKESK. There are 16 residues in the CDR3. V lost 1 base, J lost 8 bases, and 20 bases lay in between. The CDR3 DNA reads as TGTGCCAGCAGCCAAGTGGGGACCCGCCCCGAGGGAGGCTACACCTTC. Its protein product is CASSQVGTRPEGGYTF. Filled out from reference TRBV14 and TRBJ1-2, the complete variable domain reads EAGVTQFPSHSVIEKGQTVTLRCDPISGHDNLYWYRRVMGKEIKFLLHFVKESKQDESGMPNNRFLAERTGGTYSTLKVQPAELEDSGVYFCASSQVGTRPEGGYTFGSGTRLTVV.

CDR3 region: CASRLSGARNEQYF. The CDR3 DNA is TGTGCCAGCAGACTCTCGGGGGCGCGCAACGAGCAGTACTTC. The genes are TRBV12-3 or TRBV12-4 and TRBJ2-7, with D perhaps TRBD1 or TRBD2 (6 bases each). The CDR3 runs to 14 residues. With 6 bases removed from V and 5 bases from J, the gap between germline ends came to 17 bases.

In this sample, this clonotype turned up many times. The rearrangement uses TRBV5-6 and TRBJ2-3, with D tentatively TRBD2 (6 bases). The V and J ends lost 3 bases and 4 bases respectively, with 15 bases between them. The CDR3 covers 15 residues. Germline CDR1 and CDR2: SGHDT and YYEEEE. The CDR3 DNA reads TGTGCCAGCAGCTGGTCGGGGGTTCTCCCAGATACGCAGTATTTT. It yields the protein CASSWSGVLPDTQYF.

This clonotype has more than one count but fewer than ten. The CDR3: CASSLDRGHEQYF. CDR3 nucleotide sequence: TGTGCCAGCAGCTTGGACAGGGGCCACGAGCAGTACTTC. This chain connects TRBV5-4 to TRBJ2-7; TRBD1 agrees at 7 bases. Germline trimming cut 0 bases from V and 5 bases from J; bases unmatched to any gene: 2. The V gene's germline CDR1 is SGHNT and CDR2 YYREEE (reference sequence). The CDR3 has 13 residues.

This clonotype was seen a handful of times. The chain links TRBV13 to TRBJ2-7; perhaps TRBD1 as D (6 bases). The CDR3 sequence is 17 residues long. Germline values: CDR1 PRHDT, CDR2 FYEKMQ (reference sequence). Trimming removed 5 bases from V and 3 bases from J, with 23 bases in between. The CDR3 reads CASSPCLGQPCFYEQYF. As DNA, the CDR3 is TGTGCCAGCAGCCCTTGCCTTGGACAGCCCTGTTTCTACGAGCAGTACTTC.

This clonotype was seen a few times. J is TRBJ1-1 and V is TRBV18; D not certain. Germline values: CDR1 KGHSH, CDR2 LQKENI. The V gene lost 3 bases and the J gene lost 1 base, with 6 bases spanning the gap. The CDR3 extends over 13 amino acids. CDR3 nucleotides: TGTGCCAGCTCACCGATCGGGAACACTGAAGCTTTCTTT. Its protein product is CASSPIGNTEAFF.

CDR3 in DNA: TGTGCCAGCGCGGCCGTGGGCACTGAAGCTTTCTTT. It codes for CASAAVGTEAFF. The chain uses TRBV6-6 and TRBJ1-1; D gene uncertain. Germline V lookup: CDR1 MNHNY, CDR2 SVGAGI (reference sequence). This CDR3 region has 12 residues. Trimming removed 8 bases at V and 4 bases at J, with 11 bases between.

The chain combines TRBV7-2 with TRBJ2-1, with D unresolved. Per the germline V gene, CDR1 is SGHTA and CDR2 is FQGNSA. The V gene lost 1 base and the J gene lost 10 bases, with 11 bases spanning the gap. CDR3 length: 13 residues. CDR3 in amino acids: CASSLVGGEEQFF. Written as DNA, the CDR3 is TGTGCCAGCAGCTTAGTCGGCGGCGAGGAGCAGTTCTTC.

This clonotype was seen a handful of times. The V and J genes are TRBV11-2 and TRBJ2-5; D remains unclear. The CDR3 consists of 14 residues. The germline V gene encodes CDR1 SGHAT and CDR2 FQNNGV. Trimming took off 5 bases at V and 7 bases at J, with 17 bases between the two ends. The CDR3 sequence: CASSLRTYEVTQYF. The CDR3 DNA is TGTGCCAGCAGCCTCCGTACCTACGAGGTGACCCAGTACTTC.

As to this clonotype: This may be a read error, as it is one base from a much larger clone. The chain recombines TRBV18 with TRBJ1-4, with a weak D call TRBD1 (5 bases). This CDR3 region has 13 residues. Germline assignment: CDR1 KGHSH and CDR2 LQKENI. Here the CDR3 reads CTSSPGPERELFF. The CDR3 DNA follows: TGTACCAGCTCACCAGGGCCCGAAAGAGAACTGTTTTTT. The variable domain in full, completed from reference TRBV18 and TRBJ1-4, reads NAGVMQNPRHLVRRRGQEARLRCSPMKGHSHVYWYRQLPEEGLKFMVYLQKENIIDESGMPKERFSAEFPKEGPSILRIQQVVRGDSAAYFCTSSPGPERELFFGSGTQLSVL.

The rearrangement uses TRBV28 and TRBJ1-1; D might be TRBD1 (6 bases). CDR3 length: 14 amino acids. The V end was cut by 4 bases, the J end by 5 bases, with 14 bases between. CDR1 MDHEN and CDR2 SYDVKM come from the germline V gene. The CDR3 sequence: CASSSQGRSTEAFF. CDR3 nucleotide sequence: TGTGCCAGCAGTTCACAGGGTCGCAGTACTGAAGCTTTCTTT.

This clonotype was observed a few times. The chain is built from TRBV6-2 or TRBV6-3 and TRBJ1-5; no firm D call. CDR1 MNHEY and CDR2 SVGEGT come from the germline V gene. The CDR3 length is 14 residues. Trimming took off 5 bases at V and 6 bases at J, with 14 bases between the two ends. CDR3 region: CASSLLLGSQPQHF. The CDR3, as DNA: TGTGCCAGCAGTCTACTCTTGGGAAGTCAGCCCCAGCATTTT.

This clonotype was seen only a few times. The genes are TRBV24-1 and TRBJ1-2, with D possibly being TRBD1 (6 bases). V lost 3 bases and J lost 3, with 10 bases in between. There are 14 residues in the CDR3. CDR1 is KGHDR and CDR2 is SFDVKD in the germline V gene. The CDR3: CATSDDRSHYGYTF. DNA for the CDR3: TGTGCCACCAGTGATGACAGGAGCCACTATGGCTACACCTTC.

This clonotype was seen a handful of times. V and J are TRBV6-4 and TRBJ2-5; 8 bases align to TRBD2. Per germline, CDR1 MRHNA and CDR2 SNTAGT. The CDR3 spans 18 residues. J gave up 4 bases and V 4 bases, and 17 bases lay outside the gene matches. This CDR3 reads CASSGYSVGGRTRETQYF. In nucleotides, the CDR3 is TGTGCCAGCAGTGGGTATTCGGTCGGCGGGAGGACTAGAGAGACCCAGTACTTC.

This clonotype showed up just a few times. The chain uses TRBV7-7 and TRBJ2-5; D is unclear. With 1 base removed from V and 0 bases from J, the gap between germline ends came to 9 bases. Germline CDR1 SSHAT, CDR2 FNYEAQ (reference sequence). The CDR3 runs 15 residues. The CDR3 DNA is TGTGCCAGCAGCTTAGGGTTGGCGTACCAAGAGACCCAGTACTTC. Its translation: CASSLGLAYQETQYF.

This clonotype was recorded a few times. CDR3 nucleotide sequence: TGTGCCAGCAGCTCTACGGACAGGGAAGAGACCCAGTACTTC. It yields the protein CASSSTDREETQYF. This chain links TRBV5-5 with TRBJ2-5; 8 bases align to TRBD1. The V segment lost 3 bases and the J segment 3 bases; nucleotides outside the gene matches: 4. Germline V gene lookup returns CDR1 SGHKS and CDR2 YYEKEE (reference sequence). The CDR3 runs 14 residues.

This clonotype was seen more than once but under ten times. The genes are TRBV12-3 or TRBV12-4 and TRBJ2-3; TRBD1 aligns across 7 bases. CDR3 length equals 15 residues. Losses at the gene ends were 5 bases for V and 3 bases for J; bases not matched to a gene: 8. CDR3 protein: CASSRLDRATDTQYF. In DNA form, the CDR3 reads TGTGCCAGCAGTCGATTAGACAGGGCAACAGATACGCAGTATTTT.

This clonotype was found many times. CDR3 sequence: CASSLGNRATEAFF. Written as DNA, the CDR3 is TGTGCCAGCAGCTTAGGGAACAGGGCCACTGAAGCTTTCTTT. V usage is TRBV7-9 and J usage is TRBJ1-1, with D perhaps matching TRBD1 (6 bases). V was clipped by 1 base and J by 4 bases, with 10 bases between them. Germline CDR1 reads SEHNR; CDR2 reads FQNEAQ (reference sequence). This CDR3 spans 14 amino acids. The complete variable domain, with remaining parts taken from reference TRBV7-9 and TRBJ1-1, reads DTGVSQNPRHKITKRGQNVTFRCDPISEHNRLYWYRQTLGQGPEFLTYFQNEAQLEKSRLLSDRFSAERPKGSFSTLEIQRTEQGDSAMYLCASSLGNRATEAFFGQGTRLTVV.

The chain carries TRBV29-1 and TRBJ2-1; the D gene is possibly TRBD2 (5 bases). The germline CDR1 and CDR2 sequences are SQVTM and ANQGSEA. The CDR3 consists of 11 residues. Trimming stripped 6 bases from V and 15 bases from J, with 18 bases between. This CDR3 reads CSVASRRGWFF. The DNA of the CDR3 is TGCAGCGTCGCTAGCCGACGCGGTTGGTTCTTC.

V is TRBV5-1 and J is TRBJ1-2; D gene unclear. Germline V CDR1 and CDR2: SGHRS, YFSETQ. The CDR3 loop spans 13 amino acids. V was shortened by 4 bases and J by 7 bases, with 14 bases between the two germline ends. The CDR3 sequence is CASSPGRRRGYTF. The CDR3 region has the DNA TGCGCCAGCAGCCCCGGACGGAGACGTGGCTACACCTTC. The variable domain in full, with the rest retrieved from reference TRBV5-1 and TRBJ1-2, is KAGVTQTPRYLIKTRGQQVTLSCSPISGHRSVSWYQQTPGQGLQFLFEYFSETQRNKGNFPGRFSGRQFSNSRSEMNVSTLELGDSALYLCASSPGRRRGYTFGSGTRLTVV.